Below, 31 T cell receptor beta chains from the same sample are listed, as sequenced in a study of Graves' ophthalmopathy and Graves' hyperthyroidism. Amplified TCR beta CDR3 regions were obtained using RNA transcripts as template. HTBI-primed first-round RT-PCR preceded second-round multiplex PCR. In TCRdb, the multiplex PCR reads were re-called with MiXCR into one record per CDR3 protein. Among almost 750,000 distinct CDR3 sequences listed, roughly 40% were seen once. Sequencing used peripheral blood. The origin of the receptors is an adult man with Graves' ophthalmopathy.

This clonotype turned up a few times. The V and J genes are TRBV6-1 and TRBJ1-3; D not certain. CDR1 and CDR2 from the germline V gene are MNHNS and SASEGT. CDR3 size: 12 residues. V gave up 1 base and J gave up 4 bases, with 2 bases separating them. This CDR3 reads CASSEVGNTIYF. DNA of the CDR3: TGTGCCAGCAGTGAAGTAGGAAACACCATATATTTT.

Ten or more counts support this clonotype. The CDR3 DNA follows: TGTGCCAGCAGCCCAACCGGGACTAGCGGGAAAGAGACCCAGTACTTC. Encoded protein: CASSPTGTSGKETQYF. J is TRBJ2-5 and V is TRBV7-3; 13 bases map to TRBD2. CDR3 length equals 16 residues. V lost 5 bases and J lost 3; bases outside the gene matches: 6. CDR1 is SGHTA and CDR2 is FQGTGA in the germline V gene.

This clonotype was observed at least ten times. The chain recombines TRBV29-1 with TRBJ2-5; 8 nucleotides line up with TRBD2. The junction had 9 bases not matched to a gene; V was cut back by 5 bases and J by 4 bases. Germline values: CDR1 SQVTM, CDR2 ANQGSEA. This CDR3 contains 14 residues. The CDR3 is CSVFGGDDPETQYF. CDR3 DNA: TGCAGCGTTTTCGGGGGGGACGACCCAGAGACCCAGTACTTC.

This clonotype was seen only a few times. The J gene is TRBJ1-5, the V gene TRBV20-1, with D uncertain. The germline gives CDR1 DFQATT, CDR2 SNEGSKA (reference sequence). The CDR3 runs 13 residues. Trimming pared 1 base from V and 5 bases from J, leaving 9 bases between. The chain's CDR3 is CSARVRSDQPQHF. DNA of the CDR3: TGCAGTGCTAGAGTCCGTTCAGATCAGCCCCAGCATTTT.

The V and J genes are TRBV5-1 and TRBJ2-7; 7 bases fit TRBD2. The CDR3 extends over 14 amino acids. J was trimmed by 7 bases and V by 0 bases; bases with no gene match: 7. Germline CDR1 and CDR2: SGHRS and YFSETQ. The CDR3 here is CASSLGGGSKEQYF. The CDR3 coding sequence is TGCGCCAGCAGCTTGGGGGGCGGGAGCAAAGAGCAGTACTTC. The variable domain in full, with the rest retrieved from reference TRBV5-1 and TRBJ2-7, is KAGVTQTPRYLIKTRGQQVTLSCSPISGHRSVSWYQQTPGQGLQFLFEYFSETQRNKGNFPGRFSGRQFSNSRSEMNVSTLELGDSALYLCASSLGGGSKEQYFGPGTRLTVT.

Comments on this clonotype: A read error may be the cause here, since a much bigger clone is one base away. The chain links TRBV12-3 or TRBV12-4 to TRBJ2-7, with D possibly being TRBD1 (6 bases). V was clipped by 6 bases and J by 0 bases, with 12 bases between them. The CDR3 length is 14 residues. The CDR3 reads CASRDSPSSYEQYV. In nucleotides, the CDR3 is TGTGCCAGCAGGGACAGTCCTAGCTCCTACGAGCAGTACGTC.

This clonotype was detected a few times. The chain combines TRBV7-9 with TRBJ1-5; D unclear. V gave up 5 bases and J gave up 4 bases, with 9 bases separating them. Germline CDR1 SEHNR, CDR2 FQNEAQ (reference sequence). This CDR3 is 13 amino acids long. CDR3 sequence reads: CASSNAANQPQHF. The CDR3 DNA follows: TGTGCCAGCAGCAATGCCGCAAATCAGCCCCAGCATTTT.

This clonotype appeared many times. The DNA of the CDR3 is TGTGCCAGCAGCTCCCCGGGACGCAAGAATTCACCCCTCCACTTT. The encoded protein is CASSSPGRKNSPLHF. V usage is TRBV5-4 and J usage is TRBJ1-6; tentatively, D is TRBD1 (5 bases). Germline V gene data show CDR1 as SGHNT and CDR2 as YYREEE (reference sequence). The ends were cut back, 3 bases at V and 7 bases at J, with 14 bases in the middle. CDR3 length: 15 amino acids.

This chain connects TRBV29-1 to TRBJ1-1, with D possibly matching TRBD1 (5 bases). Germline V lookup: CDR1 SQVTM, CDR2 ANQGSEA. V lost 6 bases, J lost 4 bases, and 9 bases lay in between. The CDR3 is 11 amino acids. The CDR3 loop is CSVRRGTEAFF. The CDR3 DNA follows: TGCAGCGTCAGGAGGGGCACTGAAGCTTTCTTT. Together with reference TRBV29-1 and TRBJ1-1, the CDR3 gives the full variable domain: SAVISQKPSRDICQRGTSLTIQCQVDSQVTMMFWYRQQPGQSLTLIATANQGSEATYESGFVIDKFPISRPNLTFSTLTVSNMSPEDSSIYLCSVRRGTEAFFGQGTRLTVV.

In its sample, this clonotype was seen a few times. V is TRBV19 and J is TRBJ2-6, with TRBD1 matching over 8 bases. V lost 1 base to trimming and J lost 0 bases; unmatched junction nucleotides: 5. This CDR3 contains 18 residues. Per germline, CDR1 LNHDA and CDR2 SQIVND (reference sequence). Written as DNA, the CDR3 is TGTGCCAGTAGTATAGGTGGACAGGGAAGCTCTGGGGCCAACGTCCTGACTTTC. This encodes CASSIGGQGSSGANVLTF.

A remark on this clonotype: This may be a read error: a much more frequent sequence differs by one nucleotide. This rearrangement joins TRBV7-2 to TRBJ2-7; unclear D gene. The CDR3 has 13 residues. Germline CDR1 is SGHTA and CDR2 is FQGNSA. The CDR3 loop is CANSSLASYEQYF. For the CDR3, the DNA is TGTGCCAACAGCTCACTCGCATCCTACGAGCAGTACTTC.

This clonotype came up a few times. The V gene is TRBV10-3, the J gene TRBJ1-3; D call uncertain. With 10 bases removed from V and 5 bases from J, the gap between germline ends came to 27 bases. Germline lookup yields CDR1 ENHRY and CDR2 SYGVKD. CDR3 size: 17 residues. The DNA for the CDR3 is TGTGCCAGCAGACCTTCACCGGGCGACGCAATTCGAAACACCATATATTTT. Protein sequence: CASRPSPGDAIRNTIYF.

This clonotype was counted only a few times. V usage is TRBV20-1 and J usage is TRBJ2-6, with TRBD1 as a possible D gene (5 bases). Trimming shortened V by 1 base and J by 0 bases, and 16 bases separated the two germline ends. CDR3 length: 18 amino acids. Germline CDR1 reads DFQATT; CDR2 reads SNEGSKA (reference sequence). CDR3 DNA: TGCAGTGCTAGAGTGGGTGGACAAACCTCCTCTGGGGCCAACGTCCTGACTTTC. This translates into CSARVGGQTSSGANVLTF.

This clonotype came up many times. Mismatch with germline at one junction end may stem from a read error. This rearrangement joins TRBV10-3 to TRBJ1-1, with TRBD1 as a possible D gene (5 bases). The CDR3 has 14 residues. CDR1 is ENHRY, CDR2 SYGVKD, per germline. Here the CDR3 reads CASSRSGLGTEAFF. CDR3 nucleotides: TGTGCCAGCAGTAGATCAGGGTTGGGCACTGAAGCTTTCTTT.

This clonotype was counted at least ten times. The junction departs from the called germline gene at one end, perhaps through a read error. The chain uses TRBV19 and TRBJ1-2; D call uncertain. Germline assignment: CDR1 LNHDA and CDR2 SQIVND (reference sequence). This CDR3 is 15 amino acids long. The CDR3 coding sequence is TGTGCCAGTAGTCTCCGATCCGTTCCAAACTACGGCTACACCTTC. Translating gives CASSLRSVPNYGYTF.

Concerning this clonotype itself: The junction does not match germline at one end; this may be a read error. The chain links TRBV7-2 to TRBJ1-5; D remains ambiguous. The germline gives CDR1 SGHTA, CDR2 FQGNSA. The CDR3 spans 16 residues. CDR3: CASSQDDPRPNQPQHF. CDR3 bases: TGCGCCAGCAGCCAAGATGACCCTAGACCCAATCAGCCCCAGCATTTT.

This clonotype was counted a few times. This sequence joins TRBV7-2 and TRBJ1-2, with 8 bases that match TRBD1. Trimming removed 5 bases from V and 7 bases from J; junction bases left unmatched: 12. Germline V CDR1 and CDR2: SGHTA, FQGNSA. The CDR3 spans 15 residues. The CDR3 sequence is CASSRSGQGAGGYTF. The CDR3 DNA sequence: TGTGCCAGCAGCCGGTCCGGCCAGGGGGCAGGTGGCTACACCTTC. The variable domain in full, completed from reference TRBV7-2 and TRBJ1-2, reads GAGVSQSPSNKVTEKGKDVELRCDPISGHTALYWYRQSLGQGLEFLIYFQGNSAPDKSGLPSDRFSAERTGGSVSTLTIQRTQQEDSAVYLCASSRSGQGAGGYTFGSGTRLTVV.

A note on this clonotype: The junction shows a germline mismatch at one end, possibly a read error. The chain couples TRBV7-9 to TRBJ2-2; D gene unclear. CDR3 length: 14 residues. The germline V gene has CDR1 SEHNR and CDR2 FQNEAQ (reference sequence). For the CDR3, the DNA is TGCGCCAGCAGCCAAGCTATCATGGCAGGGGAGCTGTTTTTT. Translated, it gives CASSQAIMAGELFF.

Here the CDR3 reads CASSLAQGVGELFF. CDR3 bases: TGTGCCAGCAGTTTAGCTCAGGGTGTCGGGGAGCTGTTTTTT. The genes are TRBV25-1 and TRBJ2-2; D may be TRBD1 (5 bases). Germline assignment: CDR1 MGHDK and CDR2 SYGVNS. Trimming left V 5 bases short and J 7 bases short, with 14 bases between. This CDR3 has 14 amino acids. The entire variable domain, with the rest obtained from reference TRBV25-1 and TRBJ2-2, is as follows: EADIYQTPRYLVIGTGKKITLECSQTMGHDKMYWYQQDPGMELHLIHYSYGVNSTEKGDLSSESTVSRIRTEHFPLTLESARPSHTSQYLCASSLAQGVGELFFGEGSRLTVL.

This clonotype was seen a handful of times. The genes are TRBV11-2 and TRBJ2-5; D uncertain. There are 14 residues in the CDR3. Trimming removed 3 bases from V and 2 bases from J, with 10 bases in between. CDR1 is SGHAT, CDR2 FQNNGV, per germline. The CDR3 here is CASSFGRIQETQYF. The CDR3 DNA is TGTGCCAGCAGCTTCGGCCGGATTCAAGAGACCCAGTACTTC.

This clonotype was counted many times. The J gene is TRBJ1-2, the V gene TRBV20-1, with D hard to call. Trimming cost V 0 bases and J 1 base, with 12 bases left between them. Germline CDR1 reads DFQATT; CDR2 reads SNEGSKA (reference sequence). This CDR3 region has 15 residues. CDR3 DNA: TGCAGTGCTAGAGATAGTATCGCCGGTAACTATGGCTACACCTTC. It translates to CSARDSIAGNYGYTF.

The rearrangement links TRBV28 to TRBJ2-7, with 7 bases lining up with TRBD1. V shed 4 bases, J shed 3 bases, and the junction held 9 bases outside the gene matches. Germline V gene lookup returns CDR1 MDHEN and CDR2 SYDVKM. The CDR3 is 15 residues long. The CDR3 DNA follows: TGTGCCAGCAGTTCCCCCGGGACAGTAGACTACGAGCAGTACTTC. It yields the protein CASSSPGTVDYEQYF.

The DNA for the CDR3 is TGTGCCAGCAGCTTGGGACTAGCGGGGGGGCAAGATACGCAGTACTTC. Translating gives CASSLGLAGGQDTQYF. The chain uses TRBV7-3 and TRBJ2-5; 16 nucleotides line up with TRBD2. This CDR3 contains 16 residues. Germline CDR1 and CDR2: SGHTA and FQGTGA. V dropped 3 bases and J dropped 11; count of bases not matched to a gene: 9.

This chain uses TRBV20-1 with TRBJ2-7; 8 bases match TRBD1. The CDR3 contains 15 residues. Germline CDR1 and CDR2: DFQATT and SNEGSKA (reference sequence). J gave up 2 bases and V 4 bases, and 10 bases lay outside the gene matches. CDR3 nucleotides: TGCAGTGCTAACAGGGGGTGGACTGGGACCTACGAGCAGTACTTC. This translates into CSANRGWTGTYEQYF.

The chain has TRBV20-1 and TRBJ1-1; no definite D call. This CDR3 contains 12 residues. The V end was cut by 6 bases, the J end by 1 base, with 9 bases between. Germline V CDR1 and CDR2: DFQATT, SNEGSKA (reference sequence). The CDR3 here is CSAPQRNTEAFF. The CDR3 bases are TGCAGTGCCCCCCAGAGGAACACTGAAGCTTTCTTT.

The V and J genes are TRBV20-1 and TRBJ2-2; D is possibly TRBD1 or TRBD2 (5 bases each). Trimming pared 1 base from V and 6 bases from J, leaving 12 bases between. The CDR3 runs to 14 residues. Germline CDR1 DFQATT, CDR2 SNEGSKA (reference sequence). The CDR3 reads CSARGGSGPGELFF. As DNA, the CDR3 is TGCAGTGCTAGAGGGGGGTCAGGGCCCGGGGAGCTGTTTTTT.

The chain recombines TRBV2 with TRBJ2-7, with D hard to call. The CDR3 has 13 residues. With 7 bases removed from V and 3 bases from J, the gap between germline ends came to 13 bases. The germline CDR1 and CDR2 sequences are SNHLY and FYNNEI. Here the CDR3 reads CASILGPRYEQYF. CDR3 coding DNA: TGTGCCAGCATCCTTGGACCACGCTACGAGCAGTACTTC.

The chain combines TRBV10-3 with TRBJ1-5; D gene unclear. The V and J ends lost 7 bases and 9 bases respectively, with 25 bases between them. The V gene's germline CDR1 is ENHRY and CDR2 SYGVKD. CDR3 length equals 16 residues. In nucleotides, the CDR3 is TGTGCCATCAAAGTTCAGTCGTGTGGTGCGGGTAGGCCCCAGCATTTT. It translates to CAIKVQSCGAGRPQHF.

This clonotype has ten or more counts. The J gene is TRBJ2-7, the V gene TRBV7-2, with a tentative D call TRBD2 (7 bases). The CDR3 sequence is 14 residues long. In germline, CDR1 is SGHTA, CDR2 FQGNSA. V was trimmed by 0 bases and J by 6 bases, leaving 12 bases between them. CDR3 protein: CASSLAGRGGEQYF. For the CDR3, the DNA is TGTGCCAGCAGCTTAGCGGGAAGGGGGGGCGAGCAGTACTTC.

This clonotype has just a few counts. CDR3 DNA: TGTGCCAGCAGCTTGGATCCCACTCTAGCGGGAGAAGAGACCCAGTACTTC. Encoded protein: CASSLDPTLAGEETQYF. V is TRBV5-6 and J is TRBJ2-5; 10 nucleotides align to TRBD2. CDR1 and CDR2 from the germline V gene are SGHDT and YYEEEE. This CDR3 has 17 amino acids. J lost 3 bases, V lost 0 bases, and 8 bases had no gene match.

The DNA for the CDR3 is TGTGCCAGCAGCAAACAGGGGGTCTGGGAGCAGTACTTC. Residues: CASSKQGVWEQYF. The chain is built from TRBV5-6 and TRBJ2-7; TRBD1 matches 8 bases. Germline-derived CDR1 and CDR2 are SGHDT and YYEEEE. Unmatched junction bases numbered 7, after V lost 4 bases and J lost 7 bases. This CDR3 contains 13 residues.